A selection of T cell receptor beta chains follows, all from one sample in a study of Ad26.COV2.S vaccination and SARS-CoV-2 variants. Produced via immunoSEQ multiplex PCR; TCRdb's table is partial and in-frame only. The sample holds approximately 410,000 clones, approximately 88% seen once. Material: peripheral blood, obtained in a trial of Ad26.COV2.S vaccine versus placebo. The receptors stem from a person aged 18 to 59 who received the Ad26.COV2.S COVID-19 vaccine or a placebo. Both conserved end residues are part of each CDR3. The D gene is left open where the match is weak. Only some rows state a clone size, as once, few, many or a class for expanded clones.

>TRBJ2-7|NA|17|NA|TRBV4-1
CASSQLPTVGPTYEQYF
TGCGCCAGCAGCCAACTCCCGACGGTCGGTCCTACCTACGAGCAGTACTTC
>TRBJ2-1|many|12|NA|TRBV29-1
CSVEVRDNEQFF
TGCAGCGTTGAAGTGCGGGACAATGAGCAGTTCTTC
>TRBJ2-1|NA|15|NA|TRBV7-6
CASSLLSSFYNEQFF
TGTGCCAGCAGCTTACTGTCTAGCTTCTACAATGAGCAGTTCTTC
>TRBJ1-6|NA|16|NA|TRBV7-8
CASSSTGTIGISPLHF
TGTGCCAGCAGCTCTACAGGGACGATAGGGATTTCACCCCTCCACTTT
>TRBJ1-1|NA|13|NA|TRBV28
CASNRDRSTEAFF
TGTGCCAGCAATCGAGACAGGTCCACTGAAGCTTTCTTT
>TRBJ2-1|once|14|NA|TRBV3-1/TRBV3-2
CASSQGSGYNEQFF
TGTGCCAGCAGCCAAGGATCTGGTTACAATGAGCAGTTCTTC
>TRBJ1-6|NA|15|TRBD1|TRBV30
CAWSATGTGDSPLHF
TGTGCCTGGAGTGCAACCGGGACAGGGGATTCACCCCTCCACTTT
>TRBJ2-3|NA|16|NA|TRBV7-8
CASSLELGGRTYTQYF
TGTGCCAGCAGCTTAGAACTAGGGGGGCGCACGTATACGCAGTATTTT
>TRBJ2-2|few|16|TRBD2|TRBV4-3
CASSRLERENTGELFF
TGCGCCAGCAGCCGCCTTGAGCGGGAAAACACCGGGGAGCTGTTTTTT
>TRBJ1-1|NA|12|NA|TRBV28
CASRRRNTEAFF
TGTGCCAGCAGAAGGAGGAACACTGAAGCTTTCTTT
>TRBJ2-1|NA|14|NA|TRBV19
CASSIPASVNEQFF
TGTGCCAGTAGTATACCGGCTAGCGTGAATGAGCAGTTCTTC
>TRBJ2-3|NA|15|TRBD1|TRBV2
CASSDPQGATDTQYF
TGTGCCAGCAGTGACCCGCAGGGGGCGACAGATACGCAGTATTTT
>TRBJ2-2|few|16|TRBD1|TRBV7-7
CASSAGTGVYTGELFF
TGTGCTAGCAGCGCCGGGACAGGGGTTTACACCGGGGAGCTGTTTTTT
>TRBJ2-5|NA|11|NA|TRBV12-3/TRBV12-4
CASSVQETQYF
TGTGCCAGCAGTGTCCAAGAGACCCAGTACTTC
>TRBJ1-3|NA|14|NA|TRBV5-1
CASSPGSSGNTIYF
TGCGCCAGCAGCCCAGGTTCCTCTGGAAACACCATATATTTT
>TRBJ1-2|NA|15|TRBD1|TRBV4-1
CASSQAQGAGYGYTF
TGCGCCAGCAGCCAAGCGCAGGGGGCAGGGTATGGCTACACCTTC
>TRBJ2-7|NA|11|TRBD1|TRBV6-1
CASSEDREQYF
TGTGCCAGCAGTGAGGACAGGGAGCAGTACTTC
>TRBJ2-3|NA|16|TRBD2|TRBV10-1
CASSEASGGGTDTQYF
TGCGCCAGCAGTGAGGCTAGCGGGGGGGGCACAGATACGCAGTATTTT
>TRBJ2-5|NA|14|TRBD1|TRBV5-4
CASSIGTGVETQYF
TGTGCCAGCAGCATTGGGACAGGGGTAGAGACCCAGTACTTC
>TRBJ2-1|NA|16|NA|TRBV28
CASSSPKAVSYNEQFF
TGTGCCAGCAGTTCTCCGAAGGCAGTTTCCTACAATGAGCAGTTCTTC